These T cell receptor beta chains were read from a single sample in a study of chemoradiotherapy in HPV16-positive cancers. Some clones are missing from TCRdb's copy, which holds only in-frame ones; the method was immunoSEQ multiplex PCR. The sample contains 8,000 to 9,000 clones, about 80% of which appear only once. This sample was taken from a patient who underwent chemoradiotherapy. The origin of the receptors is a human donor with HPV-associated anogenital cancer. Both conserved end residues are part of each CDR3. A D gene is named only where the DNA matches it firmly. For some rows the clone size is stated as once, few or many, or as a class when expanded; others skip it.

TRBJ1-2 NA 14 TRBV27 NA CASSLSTANYGYTF
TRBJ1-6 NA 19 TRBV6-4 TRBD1 CASSSIRDRGVLKNSPLHF
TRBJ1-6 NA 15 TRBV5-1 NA CASSSGQPNNSPLHF
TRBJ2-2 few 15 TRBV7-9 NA CASSPPRAYTGELFF
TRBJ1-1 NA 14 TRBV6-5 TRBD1 CASSPPGQGGMSFF
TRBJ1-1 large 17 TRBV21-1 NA CASRTSLRIPGNTEAFF
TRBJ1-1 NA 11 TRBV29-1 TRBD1 CSAGRGTEAFF
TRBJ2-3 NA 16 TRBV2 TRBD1 CASTAPGTGGGDTQYF
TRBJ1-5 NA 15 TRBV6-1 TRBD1 CASSDLGQGGQPQHF
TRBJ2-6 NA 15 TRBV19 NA CASRLLGGGEGVLTF
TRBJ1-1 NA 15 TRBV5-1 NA CASSDQGSGDTEAFF
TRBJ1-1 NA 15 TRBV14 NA CASSQTLGLGTEAFF
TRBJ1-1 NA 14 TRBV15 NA CATSMGEGRGEAFF
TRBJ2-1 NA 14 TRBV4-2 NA CASSQERRYNEQFF
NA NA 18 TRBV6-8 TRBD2 CASSYKKAGTSDSYEQYF
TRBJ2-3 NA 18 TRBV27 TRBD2 CASSLFSGGAGVTDTQYF
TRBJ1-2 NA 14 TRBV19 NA CASSIGQSNYGYTF
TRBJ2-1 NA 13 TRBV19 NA CASRHTGNNEQFF
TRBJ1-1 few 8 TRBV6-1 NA CASPEAFF
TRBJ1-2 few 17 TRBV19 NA CASSTGGTANGPYGYTF
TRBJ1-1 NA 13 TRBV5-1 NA CASSSDSVNEAFF
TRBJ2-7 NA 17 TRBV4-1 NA CASSQDYQGTTSYEQYF
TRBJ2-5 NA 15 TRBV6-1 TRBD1 CASSPEGTGQETQYF
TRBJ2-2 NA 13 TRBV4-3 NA CASSQDPRGELFF
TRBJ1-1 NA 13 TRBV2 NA CASASGGYTEAFF